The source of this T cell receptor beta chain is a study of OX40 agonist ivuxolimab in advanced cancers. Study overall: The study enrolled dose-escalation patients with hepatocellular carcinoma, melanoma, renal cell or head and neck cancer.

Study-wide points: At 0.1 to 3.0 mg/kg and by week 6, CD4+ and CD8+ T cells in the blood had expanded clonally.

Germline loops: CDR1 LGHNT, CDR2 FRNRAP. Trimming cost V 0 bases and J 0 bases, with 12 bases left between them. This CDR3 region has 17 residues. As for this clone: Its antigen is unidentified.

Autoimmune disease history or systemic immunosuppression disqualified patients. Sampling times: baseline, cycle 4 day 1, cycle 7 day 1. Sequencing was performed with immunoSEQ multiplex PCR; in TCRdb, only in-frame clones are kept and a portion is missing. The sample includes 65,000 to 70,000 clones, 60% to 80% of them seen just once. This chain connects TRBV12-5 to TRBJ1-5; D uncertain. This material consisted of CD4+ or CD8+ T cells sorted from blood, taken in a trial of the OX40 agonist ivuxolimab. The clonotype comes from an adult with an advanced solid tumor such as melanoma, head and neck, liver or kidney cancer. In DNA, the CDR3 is TGTGCTAGTGGTTTGGTACTGGGGAGGGATAGCAATCAGCCCCAGCATTTT. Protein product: CASGLVLGRDSNQPQHF.